The 18 T cell receptor beta chains presented below share a single source sample, sequenced in a study of T-cell reconstitution after alpha-beta-depleted transplantation in children. Unique molecular identifiers tagged the TCRbeta library. One entry per CDR3 protein, called by TCRdb with MiXCR from the PCR reads. The data show around 6,700 distinct CDR3 sequences, around 16% seen once. The source material was PBMCs, sampled before TCRalphabeta/CD19-depleted stem cell transplant. The source of these receptors is a boy aged 2 to 10 with acute lymphoblastic leukemia, due to receive a stem cell transplant.

This clonotype is medium-sized within its sample. The chain carries TRBV28 and TRBJ2-5; 8 bases line up with TRBD1. Germline values: CDR1 MDHEN, CDR2 SYDVKM. With V trimmed by 3 bases and J by 5 bases, 8 bases remained unmatched. This CDR3 is built from 15 residues. CDR3 sequence (DNA): TGTGCCAGCAGTTTTCGGCAGGGGGCTCGGGAGACCCAGTACTTC. Translation: CASSFRQGARETQYF.

This clonotype came up many times. The V call is TRBV6-1, the J call TRBJ1-4, with D perhaps TRBD1 (6 bases). The CDR3 loop spans 17 amino acids. Deletions cut 7 bases from V and 2 bases from J, with 20 bases between. Germline CDR1 reads MNHNS; CDR2 reads SASEGT. CDR3 DNA: TGTGCCAGCACCCCCGGGTCCAGGGGTGGGACTAATGAAAAACTGTTTTTT. Protein: CASTPGSRGGTNEKLFF.

This clonotype has at least ten counts. The chain links TRBV7-2 to TRBJ2-3; possibly TRBD2 for D (6 bases). CDR3 length: 19 amino acids. The V gene's germline CDR1 is SGHTA and CDR2 FQGNSA. The V end lost 5 bases, the J end lost 4 bases, and 28 bases lay between the germline ends. CDR3 sequence reads: CASSPSLGSGRSLADTQYF. Here the CDR3 DNA reads TGTGCCAGCAGCCCCTCTCTGGGTAGCGGAAGGTCATTGGCAGATACGCAGTATTTT.

This clonotype is large (0.1 to 1%) within its sample. The V and J genes are TRBV7-9 and TRBJ2-7, with D possibly TRBD1 on 6 matching bases. This CDR3 has 15 amino acids. The ends were cut back, 3 bases at V and 4 bases at J, with 16 bases in the middle. Germline V gives CDR1 SEHNR, CDR2 FQNEAQ (reference sequence). CDR3: CASSFGDTNAYEQYF. The DNA of the CDR3 is TGTGCCAGCAGCTTCGGGGACACGAACGCGTACGAGCAGTACTTC.

In this sample, this clonotype is medium-sized (0.01 to 0.1%). The V and J genes are TRBV7-9 and TRBJ1-5; D is perhaps TRBD1 (6 bases). The CDR3 totals 12 residues. The V end was cut by 5 bases, the J end by 7 bases, with 9 bases between. Germline lookup yields CDR1 SEHNR and CDR2 FQNEAQ (reference sequence). CDR3 protein: CASSRGWQPQHF. The CDR3 DNA sequence: TGTGCCAGCAGCAGGGGGTGGCAGCCCCAGCATTTT. Combining the CDR3 with reference TRBV7-9 and TRBJ1-5 gives the whole variable domain DTGVSQNPRHKITKRGQNVTFRCDPISEHNRLYWYRQTLGQGPEFLTYFQNEAQLEKSRLLSDRFSAERPKGSFSTLEIQRTEQGDSAMYLCASSRGWQPQHFGDGTRLSIL.

By sample fraction, this clonotype is medium-sized (0.01 to 0.1%). The rearrangement links TRBV5-1 to TRBJ2-6; TRBD1 matches 7 bases. Trimming removed 6 bases from V and 0 bases from J; junction bases left unmatched: 12. Germline assignment: CDR1 SGHRS and CDR2 YFSETQ. The length of the CDR3 is 18 residues. The CDR3 DNA reads as TGCGCCAGCACCAACAACAGGGGTTACCCCTCTGGGGCCAACGTCCTGACTTTC. Amino acids: CASTNNRGYPSGANVLTF.

This clonotype is medium-sized by share. The V and J genes are TRBV5-1 and TRBJ1-4, with 8 nucleotides matching TRBD1. J gave up 3 bases and V 4 bases, and 2 bases lay outside the gene matches. The CDR3 covers 14 residues. The germline V gene has CDR1 SGHRS and CDR2 YFSETQ. The CDR3 region is CASSRDRPNEKLFF. The CDR3, as DNA: TGCGCCAGCAGCAGGGACAGGCCTAATGAAAAACTGTTTTTT.

Sample share makes this clonotype medium-sized. The V gene is TRBV5-1, the J gene TRBJ2-2; 8 positions agree with TRBD2. Germline loops: CDR1 SGHRS, CDR2 YFSETQ. V trimming: 1 base; J trimming: 0 bases; junction bases outside the gene matches: 2. The CDR3 length is 16 residues. The CDR3 protein is CASSLISGANTGELFF. In nucleotides, the CDR3 is TGCGCCAGCAGCTTGATTAGCGGGGCGAACACCGGGGAGCTGTTTTTT.

This clonotype was recorded many times. The rearrangement joins TRBV25-1 to TRBJ2-1; 10 nucleotides match TRBD2. This CDR3 region has 16 residues. Germline CDR1 MGHDK, CDR2 SYGVNS. The trim removed 1 base at V and 7 bases at J, leaving 7 bases unmatched. CDR3 amino acids: CASSELGTSVSNEQFF. In nucleotides, the CDR3 is TGTGCCAGCAGTGAATTGGGGACTAGCGTTAGTAATGAGCAGTTCTTC.

Sample share makes this clonotype medium-sized. The V gene is TRBV27, the J gene TRBJ2-7; D call uncertain. Per the germline V gene, CDR1 is MNHEY and CDR2 is SMNVEV (reference sequence). V was trimmed by 0 bases and J by 3 bases, leaving 6 bases between them. The CDR3 length is 13 residues. CDR3 nucleotide sequence: TGTGCCAGCAGTTTATCTGCCAGCTACGAGCAGTACTTC. As protein: CASSLSASYEQYF.

This clonotype was counted ten times or more. The rearrangement uses TRBV7-9 and TRBJ2-1, with D unclear. The CDR3 spans 15 residues. The V end was cut by 4 bases, the J end by 0 bases, with 10 bases between. The V gene's germline CDR1 is SEHNR and CDR2 FQNEAQ (reference sequence). Here the CDR3 reads CASSSPSDSYNEQFF. DNA for the CDR3: TGTGCCAGCAGCTCACCCAGTGACTCCTACAATGAGCAGTTCTTC.

This clonotype occurred many times. The V and J genes are TRBV3-1 and TRBJ2-7, with TRBD1 identical over 9 bases. CDR3 length: 14 amino acids. J gave up 4 bases and V 4 bases, and 5 bases lay outside the gene matches. CDR1 and CDR2 from the germline V gene are LGHDT and YNNKEL (reference sequence). Written as DNA, the CDR3 is TGTGCCAGCAGCCCCGGACAGGGGCGATACGAGCAGTACTTC. Its translation is CASSPGQGRYEQYF.

This clonotype was detected a few times. This chain uses TRBV28 with TRBJ1-5, with 7 bases aligning to TRBD1. CDR3 length equals 16 residues. CDR1 is MDHEN, CDR2 SYDVKM, per germline. With V trimmed by 4 bases and J by 4 bases, 10 bases remained unmatched. The CDR3 protein is CASSYGPGQPNQPQHF. CDR3 sequence (DNA): TGTGCCAGCAGTTATGGCCCGGGACAGCCTAATCAGCCCCAGCATTTT.

This sequence joins TRBV12-3 or TRBV12-4 and TRBJ2-7; 7 nucleotides match TRBD1. The CDR3 is 16 amino acids. V was pared by 6 bases and J by 0 bases, with 11 bases of the junction left unmatched. CDR3 nucleotide sequence: TGTGCCAGCAGCTTGGATCCGGGACAGAGCTCCTACGAGCAGTACTTC. Translation: CASSLDPGQSSYEQYF.

By share, this clonotype counts as medium-sized (0.01 to 0.1%). Without the conserved terminal phenylalanine or tryptophan, this CDR3 likely stems from a read error. It is unclear where the CDR3 begins or ends on the DNA, so no DNA is shown, and the CDR3 is as TCRdb lists it. The rearrangement uses TRBV27 and TRBJ2-4; no check of the table's D call, TRBD1, against the DNA was made. The germline gives CDR1 MNHEY, CDR2 SMNVEV (reference sequence). The CDR3 spans 10 amino acids, including both terminal residues. CDR3 residues: CASSFRTGIL.

The V and J genes are TRBV4-3 and TRBJ2-7; D gene uncertain. CDR1 LGHNA and CDR2 YSLEER come from the germline V gene. V lost 6 bases and J 2 bases, leaving 14 bases between the germline ends. This CDR3 contains 14 residues. The DNA for the CDR3 is TGCGCCAGCAGTTTCGGTGGGGTACCCTACGAGCAGTACTTC. Residues: CASSFGGVPYEQYF.

This clonotype was seen many times. V gene TRBV7-6 combines with J gene TRBJ2-7; D possibly corresponds to TRBD1 (5 bases). CDR1 and CDR2 (germline): SGHVS, FNYEAQ. With 5 bases removed from V and 1 base from J, the gap between germline ends came to 15 bases. The CDR3 is 15 residues long. The CDR3 coding sequence is TGTGCCAGCAGCCCGGACACGGAACCTTCCTACGAGCAGTACTTC. This codes for CASSPDTEPSYEQYF.

Within the sample, this clonotype is medium-sized (0.01 to 0.1%). J is TRBJ2-3 and V is TRBV4-3; D may correspond to TRBD1 or TRBD2 (5 bases each). The CDR3 sequence is 15 residues long. The germline V and J ends were trimmed by 1 base and 1 base, with 9 bases remaining between them. Germline CDR1 is LGHNA and CDR2 is YSLEER. DNA of the CDR3: TGCGCCAGCAGCCAAGTGGGACGGGGCACAGATACGCAGTATTTT. It translates to CASSQVGRGTDTQYF.